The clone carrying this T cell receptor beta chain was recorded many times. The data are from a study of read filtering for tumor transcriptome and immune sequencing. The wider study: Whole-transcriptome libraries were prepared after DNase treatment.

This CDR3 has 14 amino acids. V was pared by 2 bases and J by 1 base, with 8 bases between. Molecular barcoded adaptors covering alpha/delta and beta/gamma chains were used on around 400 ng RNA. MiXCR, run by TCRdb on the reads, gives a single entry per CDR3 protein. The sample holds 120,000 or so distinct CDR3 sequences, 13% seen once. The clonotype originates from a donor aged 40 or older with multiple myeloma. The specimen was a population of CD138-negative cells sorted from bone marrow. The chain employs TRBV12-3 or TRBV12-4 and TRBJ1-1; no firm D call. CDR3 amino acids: CASSLTRENTEAFF. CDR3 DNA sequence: TGTGCCAGCAGTTTAACCCGCGAGAACACTGAAGCTTTCTTT.